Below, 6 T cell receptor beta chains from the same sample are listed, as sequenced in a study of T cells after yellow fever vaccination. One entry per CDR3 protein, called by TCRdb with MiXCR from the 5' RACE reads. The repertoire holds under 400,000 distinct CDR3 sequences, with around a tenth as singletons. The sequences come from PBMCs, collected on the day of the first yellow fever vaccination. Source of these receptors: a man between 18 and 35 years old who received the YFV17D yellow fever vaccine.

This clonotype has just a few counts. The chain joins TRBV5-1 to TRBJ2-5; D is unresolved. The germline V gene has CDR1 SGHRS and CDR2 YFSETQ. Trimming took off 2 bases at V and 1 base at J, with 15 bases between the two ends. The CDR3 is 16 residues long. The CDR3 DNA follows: TGCGCCAGCAGCTTCAGTTTTAGGCCGTTCCAAGAGACCCAGTACTTC. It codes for CASSFSFRPFQETQYF.

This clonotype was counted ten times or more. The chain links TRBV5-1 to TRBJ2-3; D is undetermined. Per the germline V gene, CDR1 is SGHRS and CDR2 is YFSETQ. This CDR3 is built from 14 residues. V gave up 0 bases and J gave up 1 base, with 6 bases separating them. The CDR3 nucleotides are TGCGCCAGCAGCTTGGTTATGGGCACAGATACGCAGTATTTT. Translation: CASSLVMGTDTQYF.

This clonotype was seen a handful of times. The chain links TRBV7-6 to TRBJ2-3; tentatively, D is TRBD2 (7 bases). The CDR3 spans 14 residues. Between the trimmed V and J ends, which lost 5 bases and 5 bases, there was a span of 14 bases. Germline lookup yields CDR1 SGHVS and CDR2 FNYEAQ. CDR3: CASSPRGGRDTQYF. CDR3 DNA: TGTGCCAGCAGCCCAAGGGGGGGGCGAGATACGCAGTATTTT.

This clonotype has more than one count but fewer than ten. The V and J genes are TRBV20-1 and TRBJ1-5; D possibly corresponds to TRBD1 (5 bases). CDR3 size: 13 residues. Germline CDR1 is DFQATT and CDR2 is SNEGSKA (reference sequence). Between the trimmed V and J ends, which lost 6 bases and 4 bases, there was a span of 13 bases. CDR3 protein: CSARGSFNQPQHF. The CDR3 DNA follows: TGCAGTGCGAGGGGCAGCTTTAATCAGCCCCAGCATTTT.

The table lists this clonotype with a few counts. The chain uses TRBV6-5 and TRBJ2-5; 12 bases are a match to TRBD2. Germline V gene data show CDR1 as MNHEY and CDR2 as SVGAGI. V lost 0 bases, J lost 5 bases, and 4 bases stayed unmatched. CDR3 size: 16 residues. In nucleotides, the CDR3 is TGTGCCAGCAGTTACTCCCTAGCGGGGGGGCCGGAGACCCAGTACTTC. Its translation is CASSYSLAGGPETQYF.

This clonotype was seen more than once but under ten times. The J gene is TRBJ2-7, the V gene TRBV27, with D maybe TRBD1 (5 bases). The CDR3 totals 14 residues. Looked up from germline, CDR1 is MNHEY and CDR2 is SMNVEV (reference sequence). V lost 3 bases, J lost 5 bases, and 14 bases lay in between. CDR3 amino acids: CASSLSGRVNEQYF. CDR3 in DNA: TGTGCCAGCAGTTTGAGTGGCAGGGTGAACGAGCAGTACTTC.